A selection of T cell receptor beta chains follows, all from one sample in a study of CD8 T cells in ankylosing spondylitis. TCRdb reprocessed the 5' RACE reads with MiXCR, giving one entry per CDR3 protein. This sample has about 460,000 distinct CDR3 sequences, with about 5% found just once. Material for sequencing was blood, either unsorted or a sorted T cell fraction (not recorded which). These TCRs come from a male donor with ankylosing spondylitis. Each CDR3 is given without its conserved first and last residue. D genes are given only for firm matches.

V gene: TRBV15
J gene: TRBJ2-3
D gene: .
CDR3 protein: ATSRGGTTDTQY

V gene: TRBV7-2
J gene: TRBJ2-3
D gene: TRBD2
CDR3 protein: ASSLLAGLSDTQY

V gene: TRBV20-1
J gene: TRBJ2-3
D gene: TRBD2
CDR3 protein: SASGLLAGYTDTQY

V gene: TRBV6-2/TRBV6-3
J gene: TRBJ2-7
D gene: .
CDR3 protein: ARQDAYEQY

V gene: TRBV7-3
J gene: TRBJ2-1
D gene: TRBD2
CDR3 protein: ASSLLGLAGDNEQF

V gene: TRBV12-3/TRBV12-4
J gene: TRBJ2-5
D gene: .
CDR3 protein: ASSLWADQETQY

V gene: TRBV4-3
J gene: TRBJ1-4
D gene: .
CDR3 protein: ASSPRVRATNEKLF

V gene: TRBV28
J gene: TRBJ1-2
D gene: .
CDR3 protein: ASSLSGGLSYGYT

V gene: TRBV4-3
J gene: TRBJ1-1
D gene: .
CDR3 protein: ASSQEVGEAF

V gene: TRBV25-1
J gene: TRBJ2-7
D gene: .
CDR3 protein: ASSESRSAYYEQY

V gene: TRBV28
J gene: TRBJ1-3
D gene: TRBD1
CDR3 protein: ASSSGTGEVRNTIY

V gene: TRBV20-1
J gene: TRBJ2-1
D gene: .
CDR3 protein: SARVQGSYNEQF